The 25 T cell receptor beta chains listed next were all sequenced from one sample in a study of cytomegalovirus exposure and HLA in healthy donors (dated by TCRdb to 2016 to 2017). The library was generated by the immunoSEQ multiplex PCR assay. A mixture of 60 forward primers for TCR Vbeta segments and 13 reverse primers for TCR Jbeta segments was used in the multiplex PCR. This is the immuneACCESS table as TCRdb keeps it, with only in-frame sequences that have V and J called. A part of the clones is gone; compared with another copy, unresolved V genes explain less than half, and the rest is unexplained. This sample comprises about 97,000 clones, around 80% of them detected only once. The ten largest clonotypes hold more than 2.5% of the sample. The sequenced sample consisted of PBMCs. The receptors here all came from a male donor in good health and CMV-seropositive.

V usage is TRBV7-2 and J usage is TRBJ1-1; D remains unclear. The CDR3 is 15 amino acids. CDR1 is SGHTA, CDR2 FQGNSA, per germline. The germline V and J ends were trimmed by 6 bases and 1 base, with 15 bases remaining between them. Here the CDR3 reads CASRPRGGRNTEAFF. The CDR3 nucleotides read TGTGCCAGCAGGCCTCGGGGAGGTCGGAACACTGAAGCTTTCTTT.

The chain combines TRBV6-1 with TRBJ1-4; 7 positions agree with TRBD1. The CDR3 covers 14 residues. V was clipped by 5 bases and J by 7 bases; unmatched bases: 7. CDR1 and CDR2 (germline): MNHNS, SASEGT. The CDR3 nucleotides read TGTGCCAGCAGTCTTACAGGGGCAGGTGAAAAACTGTTTTTT. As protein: CASSLTGAGEKLFF.

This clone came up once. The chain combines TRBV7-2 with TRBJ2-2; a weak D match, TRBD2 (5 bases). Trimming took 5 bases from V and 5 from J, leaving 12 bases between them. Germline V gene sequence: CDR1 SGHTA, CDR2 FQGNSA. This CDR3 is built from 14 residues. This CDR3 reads CASSPSRSTGELFF. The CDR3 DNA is TGTGCCAGCAGCCCTAGCCGGTCGACCGGGGAGCTGTTTTTT.

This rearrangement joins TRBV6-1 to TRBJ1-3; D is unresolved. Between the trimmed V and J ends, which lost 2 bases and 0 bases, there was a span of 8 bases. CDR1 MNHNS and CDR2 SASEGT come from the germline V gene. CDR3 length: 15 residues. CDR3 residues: CASSERDRSGNTIYF. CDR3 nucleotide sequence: TGTGCCAGCAGTGAACGAGATCGCTCTGGAAACACCATATATTTT.

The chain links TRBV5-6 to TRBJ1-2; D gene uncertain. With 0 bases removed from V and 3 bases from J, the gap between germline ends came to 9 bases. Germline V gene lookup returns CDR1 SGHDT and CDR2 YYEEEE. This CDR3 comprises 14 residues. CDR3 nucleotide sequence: TGTGCCAGCAGCTTGGCGCGGTTGGACTATGGCTACACCTTC. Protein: CASSLARLDYGYTF.

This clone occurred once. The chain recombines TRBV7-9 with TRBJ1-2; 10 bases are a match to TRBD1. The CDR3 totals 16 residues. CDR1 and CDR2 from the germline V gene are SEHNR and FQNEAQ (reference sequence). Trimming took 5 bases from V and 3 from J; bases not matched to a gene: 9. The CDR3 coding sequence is TGTGCCAGCAGCCCCGACAGGGGGCGTGAAGACTATGGCTACACCTTC. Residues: CASSPDRGREDYGYTF. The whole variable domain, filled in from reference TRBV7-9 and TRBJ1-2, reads DTGVSQNPRHKITKRGQNVTFRCDPISEHNRLYWYRQTLGQGPEFLTYFQNEAQLEKSRLLSDRFSAERPKGSFSTLEIQRTEQGDSAMYLCASSPDRGREDYGYTFGSGTRLTVV.

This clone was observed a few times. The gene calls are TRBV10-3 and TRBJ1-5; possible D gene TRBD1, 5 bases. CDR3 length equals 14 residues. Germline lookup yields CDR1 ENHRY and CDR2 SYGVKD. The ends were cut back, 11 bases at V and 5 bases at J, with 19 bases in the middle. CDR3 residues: CAAAGQGGDQPQHF. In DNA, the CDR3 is TGTGCCGCCGCCGGGCAGGGAGGGGATCAGCCCCAGCATTTT.

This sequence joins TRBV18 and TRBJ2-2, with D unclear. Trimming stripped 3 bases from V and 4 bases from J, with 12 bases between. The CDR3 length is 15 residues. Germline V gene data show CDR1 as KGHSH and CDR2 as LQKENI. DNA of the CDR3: TGTGCCAGCTCACCGTCCAGTTTGGTCACCGGGGAGCTGTTTTTT. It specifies CASSPSSLVTGELFF.

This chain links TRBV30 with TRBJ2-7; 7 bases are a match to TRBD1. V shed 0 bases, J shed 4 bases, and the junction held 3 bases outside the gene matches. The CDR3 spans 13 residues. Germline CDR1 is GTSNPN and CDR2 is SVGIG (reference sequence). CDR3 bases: TGTGCCTGGAGTGTACTGACAGGGTACGAGCAGTACTTC. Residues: CAWSVLTGYEQYF.

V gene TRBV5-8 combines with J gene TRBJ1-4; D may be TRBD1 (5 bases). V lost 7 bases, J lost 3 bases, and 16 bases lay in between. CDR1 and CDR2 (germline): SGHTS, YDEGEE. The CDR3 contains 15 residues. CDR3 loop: CASPYYQGANEKLFF. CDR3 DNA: TGTGCCAGCCCTTACTACCAGGGTGCTAATGAAAAACTGTTTTTT. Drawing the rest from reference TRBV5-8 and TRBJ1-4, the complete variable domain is EAGVTQSPTHLIKTRGQQATLRCSPISGHTSVYWYQQALGLGLQFLLWYDEGEERNRGNFPPRFSGRQFPNYSSELNVNALELEDSALYLCASPYYQGANEKLFFGSGTQLSVL.

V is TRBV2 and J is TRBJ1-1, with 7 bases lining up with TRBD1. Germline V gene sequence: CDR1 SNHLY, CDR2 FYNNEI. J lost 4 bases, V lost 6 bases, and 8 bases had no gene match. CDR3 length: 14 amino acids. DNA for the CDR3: TGTGCCAGCAGCTTCGACAGGGCAGTCACTGAAGCTTTCTTT. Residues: CASSFDRAVTEAFF.

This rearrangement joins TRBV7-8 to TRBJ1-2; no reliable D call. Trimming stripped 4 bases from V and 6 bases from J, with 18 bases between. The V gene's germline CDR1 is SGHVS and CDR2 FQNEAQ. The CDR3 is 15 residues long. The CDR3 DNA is TGTGCCAGCAGCTCTAAGGTGGAGGGATCAAATGGCTACACCTTC. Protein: CASSSKVEGSNGYTF. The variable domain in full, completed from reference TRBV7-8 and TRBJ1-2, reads GAGVSQSPRYKVAKRGQDVALRCDPISGHVSLFWYQQALGQGPEFLTYFQNEAQLDKSGLPSDRFFAERPEGSVSTLKIQRTQQEDSAVYLCASSSKVEGSNGYTFGSGTRLTVV.

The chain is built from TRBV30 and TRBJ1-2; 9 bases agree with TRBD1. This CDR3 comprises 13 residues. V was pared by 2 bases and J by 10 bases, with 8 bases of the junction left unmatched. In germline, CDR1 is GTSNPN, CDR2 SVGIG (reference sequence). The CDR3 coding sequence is TGTGCCTGGAGTCCACAGGGGGCCCATGACTACACCTTC. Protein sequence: CAWSPQGAHDYTF.

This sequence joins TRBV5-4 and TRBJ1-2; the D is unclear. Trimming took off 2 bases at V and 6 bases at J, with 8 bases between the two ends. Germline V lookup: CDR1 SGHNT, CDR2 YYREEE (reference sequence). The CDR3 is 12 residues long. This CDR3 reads CASSFGGDGYTF. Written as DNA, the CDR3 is TGTGCCAGCAGCTTCGGAGGAGATGGCTACACCTTC.

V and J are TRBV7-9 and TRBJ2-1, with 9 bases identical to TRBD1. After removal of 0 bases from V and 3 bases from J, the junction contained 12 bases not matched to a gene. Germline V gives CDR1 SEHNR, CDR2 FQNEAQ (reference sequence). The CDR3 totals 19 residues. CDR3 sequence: CASSLARFGTGPLYNEQFF. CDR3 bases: TGTGCCAGCAGCTTAGCAAGGTTTGGGACAGGGCCACTCTACAATGAGCAGTTCTTC.

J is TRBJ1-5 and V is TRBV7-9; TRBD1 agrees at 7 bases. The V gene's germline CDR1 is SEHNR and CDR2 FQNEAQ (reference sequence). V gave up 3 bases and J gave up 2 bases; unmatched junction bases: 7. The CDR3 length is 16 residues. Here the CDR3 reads CASSFDRAEGNQPQHF. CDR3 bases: TGTGCCAGCAGCTTCGACAGGGCAGAGGGCAATCAGCCCCAGCATTTT.

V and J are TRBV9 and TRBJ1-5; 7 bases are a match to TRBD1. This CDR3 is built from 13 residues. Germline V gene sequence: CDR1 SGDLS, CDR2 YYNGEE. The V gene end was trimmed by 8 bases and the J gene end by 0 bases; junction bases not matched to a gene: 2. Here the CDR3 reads CASGTASNQPQHF. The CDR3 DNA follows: TGTGCCAGTGGGACAGCTAGCAATCAGCCCCAGCATTTT.

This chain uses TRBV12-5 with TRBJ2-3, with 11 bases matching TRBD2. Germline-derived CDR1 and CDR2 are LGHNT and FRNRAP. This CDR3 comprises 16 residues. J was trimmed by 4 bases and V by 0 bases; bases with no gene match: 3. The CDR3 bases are TGTGCTAGTGGTTTGGTCCTAGCGGGGGGAGCAGATACGCAGTATTTT. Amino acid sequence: CASGLVLAGGADTQYF.

CDR3 in DNA: TGTGCTAGTGGAGACAGGGTCCAAGAGACCCAGTACTTC. This encodes CASGDRVQETQYF. The chain uses TRBV12-5 and TRBJ2-5, with 7 bases identical to TRBD1. CDR1 and CDR2 (germline): LGHNT, FRNRAP. The CDR3 consists of 13 residues. The V gene end was trimmed by 6 bases and the J gene end by 1 base; junction bases not matched to a gene: 2.

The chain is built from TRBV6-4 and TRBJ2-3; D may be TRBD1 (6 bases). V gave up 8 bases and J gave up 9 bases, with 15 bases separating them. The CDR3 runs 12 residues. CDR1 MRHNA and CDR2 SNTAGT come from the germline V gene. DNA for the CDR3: TGTGCCAGCGGCGAACAGGGCGAAACGCAGTATTTT. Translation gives CASGEQGETQYF.

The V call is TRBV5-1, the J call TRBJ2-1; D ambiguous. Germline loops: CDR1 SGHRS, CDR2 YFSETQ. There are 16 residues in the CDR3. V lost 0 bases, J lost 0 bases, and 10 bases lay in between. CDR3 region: CASSLAGSSSYNEQFF. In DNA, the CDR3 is TGCGCCAGCAGCTTGGCCGGGTCTAGCTCCTACAATGAGCAGTTCTTC.

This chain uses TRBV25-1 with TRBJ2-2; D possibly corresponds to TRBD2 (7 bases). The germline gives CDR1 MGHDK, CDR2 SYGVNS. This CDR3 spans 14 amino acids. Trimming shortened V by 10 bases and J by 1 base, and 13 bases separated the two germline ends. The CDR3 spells CATSGTQNTGELFF. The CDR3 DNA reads TGTGCCACCAGCGGGACACAGAACACCGGGGAGCTGTTTTTT. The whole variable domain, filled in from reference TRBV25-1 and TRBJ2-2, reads EADIYQTPRYLVIGTGKKITLECSQTMGHDKMYWYQQDPGMELHLIHYSYGVNSTEKGDLSSESTVSRIRTEHFPLTLESARPSHTSQYLCATSGTQNTGELFFGEGSRLTVL.

For the CDR3, the DNA is TGTGCCAGCAGAAGCCGGGACAGGGGTTTTGTGAACACTGAAGCTTTCTTT. Protein sequence: CASRSRDRGFVNTEAFF. This chain joins TRBV7-2 and TRBJ1-1; 10 bases fit TRBD1. V lost 6 bases to trimming and J lost 0 bases; unmatched junction nucleotides: 10. The germline V gene has CDR1 SGHTA and CDR2 FQGNSA. The CDR3 length is 17 residues.

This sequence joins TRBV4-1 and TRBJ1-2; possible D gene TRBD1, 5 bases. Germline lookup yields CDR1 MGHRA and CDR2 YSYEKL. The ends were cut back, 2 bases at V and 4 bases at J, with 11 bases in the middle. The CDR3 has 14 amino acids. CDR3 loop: CASSQKLGPYGYTF. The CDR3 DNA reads TGCGCCAGCAGCCAAAAGCTGGGGCCCTATGGCTACACCTTC.

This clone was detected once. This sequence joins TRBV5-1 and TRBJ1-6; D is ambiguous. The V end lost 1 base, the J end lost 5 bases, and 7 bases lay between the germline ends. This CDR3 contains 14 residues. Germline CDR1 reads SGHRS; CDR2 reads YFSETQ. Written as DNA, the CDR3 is TGCGCCAGCAGCTTGCGGGAGAATAATTCACCCCTCCACTTT. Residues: CASSLRENNSPLHF.